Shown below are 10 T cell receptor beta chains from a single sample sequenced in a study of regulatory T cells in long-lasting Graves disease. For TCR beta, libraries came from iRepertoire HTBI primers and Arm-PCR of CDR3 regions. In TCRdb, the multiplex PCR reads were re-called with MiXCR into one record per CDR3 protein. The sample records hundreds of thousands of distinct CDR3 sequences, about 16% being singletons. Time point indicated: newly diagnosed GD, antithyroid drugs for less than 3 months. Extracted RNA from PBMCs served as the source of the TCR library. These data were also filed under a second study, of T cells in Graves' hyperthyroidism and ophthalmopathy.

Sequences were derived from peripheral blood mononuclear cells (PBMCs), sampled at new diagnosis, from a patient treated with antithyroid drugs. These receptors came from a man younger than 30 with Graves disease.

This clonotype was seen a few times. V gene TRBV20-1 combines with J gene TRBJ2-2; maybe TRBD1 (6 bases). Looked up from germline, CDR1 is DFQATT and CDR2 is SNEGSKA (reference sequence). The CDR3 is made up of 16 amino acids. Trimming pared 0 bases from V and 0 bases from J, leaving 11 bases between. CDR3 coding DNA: TGCAGTGCTAGAGATAGGGGGAGCACGAACACCGGGGAGCTGTTTTTT. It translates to CSARDRGSTNTGELFF.

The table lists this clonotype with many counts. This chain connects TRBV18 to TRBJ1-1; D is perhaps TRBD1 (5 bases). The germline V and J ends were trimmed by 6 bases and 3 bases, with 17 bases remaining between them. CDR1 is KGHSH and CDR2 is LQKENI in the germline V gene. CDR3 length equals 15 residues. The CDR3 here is CASSLSTGGDTEAFF. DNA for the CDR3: TGTGCCAGCTCCCTCTCAACGGGGGGGGACACTGAAGCTTTCTTT.

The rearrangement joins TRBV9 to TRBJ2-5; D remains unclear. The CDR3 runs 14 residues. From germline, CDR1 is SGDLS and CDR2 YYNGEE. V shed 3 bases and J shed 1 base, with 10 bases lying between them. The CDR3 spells CASSADLGQETQYF. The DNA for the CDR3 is TGTGCCAGCAGCGCAGATCTGGGCCAAGAGACCCAGTACTTC.

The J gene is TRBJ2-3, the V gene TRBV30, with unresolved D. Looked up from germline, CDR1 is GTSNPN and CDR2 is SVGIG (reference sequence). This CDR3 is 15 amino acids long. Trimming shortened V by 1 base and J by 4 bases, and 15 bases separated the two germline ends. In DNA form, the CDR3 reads TGTGCCTGGAGTGAGGAGCGAAGCGTGGCAGATACGCAGTATTTT. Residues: CAWSEERSVADTQYF.

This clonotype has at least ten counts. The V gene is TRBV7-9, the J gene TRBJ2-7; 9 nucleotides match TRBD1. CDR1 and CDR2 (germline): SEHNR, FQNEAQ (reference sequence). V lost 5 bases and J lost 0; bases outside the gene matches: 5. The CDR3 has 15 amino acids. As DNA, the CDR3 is TGTGCCAGCAGCCGACCGACAGGGGGCTCCTACGAGCAGTACTTC. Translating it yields CASSRPTGGSYEQYF.

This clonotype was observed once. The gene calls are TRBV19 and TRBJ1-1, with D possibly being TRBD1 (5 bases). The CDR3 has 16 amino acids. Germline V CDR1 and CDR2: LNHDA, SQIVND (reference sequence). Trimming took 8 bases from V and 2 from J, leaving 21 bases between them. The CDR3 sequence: CASGLGHRAFNTEAFF. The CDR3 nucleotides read TGTGCCAGTGGTCTTGGACACCGGGCCTTCAACACTGAAGCTTTCTTT.

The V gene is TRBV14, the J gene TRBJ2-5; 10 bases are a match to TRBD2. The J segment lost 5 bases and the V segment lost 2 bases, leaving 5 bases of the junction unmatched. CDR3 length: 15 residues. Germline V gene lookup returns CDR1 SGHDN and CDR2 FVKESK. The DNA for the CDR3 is TGTGCCAGCAGCCAAAATAGCGGGAGGCGGGAGACCCAGTACTTC. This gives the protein CASSQNSGRRETQYF.

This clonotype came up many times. The CDR3 sequence is CAWSPQQHNEQFF. In DNA, the CDR3 is TGTGCCTGGAGTCCCCAGCAGCACAATGAGCAGTTCTTC. V and J are TRBV30 and TRBJ2-1; D gene ambiguous. The V and J ends lost 2 bases and 5 bases respectively, with 10 bases between them. The CDR3 runs to 13 residues. Germline V gene sequence: CDR1 GTSNPN, CDR2 SVGIG (reference sequence).

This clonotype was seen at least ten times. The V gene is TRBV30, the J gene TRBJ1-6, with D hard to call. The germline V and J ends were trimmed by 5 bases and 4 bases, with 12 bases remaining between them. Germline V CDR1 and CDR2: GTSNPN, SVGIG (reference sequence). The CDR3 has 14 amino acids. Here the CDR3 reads CAWSVVRYNSPLHF. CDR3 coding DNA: TGTGCCTGGTCGGTCGTCCGATATAATTCACCCCTCCACTTT.

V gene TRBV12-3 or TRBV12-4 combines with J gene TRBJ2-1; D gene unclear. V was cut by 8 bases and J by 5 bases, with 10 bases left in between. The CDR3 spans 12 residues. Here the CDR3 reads CASGYLHNEQFF. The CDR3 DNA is TGTGCCAGCGGGTATCTACACAATGAGCAGTTCTTC.